This T cell receptor beta chain originates from a study of T cell responses to AZD1222 COVID-19 vaccine. Study details: Second doses at about 4 or about 12 weeks were pooled.

The assay was immunoSEQ multiplex PCR, and TCRdb's table has in-frame clones only and misses some. The profile covers roughly 100,000 clones, with around 90% appearing a single time and around 9.1% taken by the ten largest. The germline V gene encodes CDR1 PRHDT and CDR2 FYEKMQ (reference sequence). J gave up 7 bases and V 0 bases, and 12 bases lay outside the gene matches. The CDR3 contains 18 residues. J is TRBJ2-2 and V is TRBV13, with TRBD2 identical over 9 bases. The sample consisted of peripheral blood, taken on day 0 of AZD1222 vaccination. This TCR was sampled from an adult in good health. CDR3 nucleotides: TGTGCCAGCAGCTTAGGCCCCCCAATAGCGGGAGCGGGCGGGGAGCTGTTTTTT. This codes for CASSLGPPIAGAGGELFF.